This TCR beta chain was retrieved from a study of T cell changes during pregnancy in multiple sclerosis. Produced via immunoSEQ multiplex PCR; TCRdb's table is partial and in-frame only. The sample gives 70,000 to 80,000 clones, about 94% of which show up once; about 0.61% is in the top ten. The sequencing here drew on peripheral blood, taken in the third trimester of pregnancy. The source is a female donor with multiple sclerosis, enrolled in a pregnancy study.

The CDR3 bases are TGTGCCAGCAGCTTAAGTGGGGGGAGGTACGAGCAGTACTTC. It specifies CASSLSGGRYEQYF. This chain uses TRBV7-2 with TRBJ2-7; perhaps TRBD2 as D (6 bases). This CDR3 comprises 14 residues. The V gene lost 2 bases and the J gene lost 4 bases, with 12 bases spanning the gap. Germline V gene lookup returns CDR1 SGHTA and CDR2 FQGNSA.